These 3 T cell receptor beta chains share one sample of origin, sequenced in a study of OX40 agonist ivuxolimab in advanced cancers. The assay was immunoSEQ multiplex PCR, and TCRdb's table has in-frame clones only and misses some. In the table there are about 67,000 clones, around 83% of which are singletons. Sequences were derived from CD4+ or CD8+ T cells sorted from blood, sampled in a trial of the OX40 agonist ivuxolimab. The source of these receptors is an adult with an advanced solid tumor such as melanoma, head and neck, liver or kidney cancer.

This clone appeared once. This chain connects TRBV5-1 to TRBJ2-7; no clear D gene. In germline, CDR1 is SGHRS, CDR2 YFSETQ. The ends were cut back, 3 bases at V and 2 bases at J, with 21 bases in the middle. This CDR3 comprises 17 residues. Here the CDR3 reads CASSSQSARRGTYEQYF. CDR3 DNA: TGCGCCAGCAGCTCACAGTCCGCCCGGCGCGGAACCTACGAGCAGTACTTC.

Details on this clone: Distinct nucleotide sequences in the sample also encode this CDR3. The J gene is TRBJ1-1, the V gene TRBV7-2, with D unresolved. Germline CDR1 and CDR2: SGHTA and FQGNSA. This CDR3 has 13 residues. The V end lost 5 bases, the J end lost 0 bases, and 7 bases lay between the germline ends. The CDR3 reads CASSLTVNTEAFF. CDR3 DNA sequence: TGTGCCAGCAGCCTTACAGTGAACACTGAAGCTTTCTTT.

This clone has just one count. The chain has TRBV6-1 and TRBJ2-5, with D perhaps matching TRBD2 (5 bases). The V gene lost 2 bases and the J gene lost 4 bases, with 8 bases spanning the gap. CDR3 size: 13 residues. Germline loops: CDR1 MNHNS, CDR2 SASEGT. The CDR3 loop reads CASSEYEGETQYF. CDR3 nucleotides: TGTGCCAGCAGTGAATACGAGGGAGAGACCCAGTACTTC.